This T cell receptor (beta chain) was documented in a study of T cell responses to AZD1222 COVID-19 vaccine. From germline, CDR1 is LGHDT and CDR2 YNNKEL (reference sequence). There are 16 residues in the CDR3. J gave up 5 bases and V 5 bases, and 8 bases lay outside the gene matches. Overall study results and limits: At baseline, just five to seven AZD1222 recipients tested seropositive. CD4 TCRs covered the whole spike, strongest at regions 160-218 and 743-854. The breadth and depth of Spike-specific TCRs increased once two AZD1222 doses had been given.

As regards this clone: What it binds is unknown.

Libraries were prepared by immunoSEQ multiplex PCR; TCRdb keeps only in-frame clonotypes and omits some of them. The sample has over 110,000 clones, 92% seen once. The TCR originated in an adult in good health. This material consisted of peripheral blood, taken on day 0 of AZD1222 vaccination. V and J are TRBV3-1 (or the pseudogene TRBV3-2) and TRBJ2-1; 11 bases map to TRBD2. The CDR3 here is CASSGAGTSGDNEQFF. The CDR3 DNA sequence: TGTGCCAGCAGCGGGGCCGGGACTAGCGGAGACAATGAGCAGTTCTTC.